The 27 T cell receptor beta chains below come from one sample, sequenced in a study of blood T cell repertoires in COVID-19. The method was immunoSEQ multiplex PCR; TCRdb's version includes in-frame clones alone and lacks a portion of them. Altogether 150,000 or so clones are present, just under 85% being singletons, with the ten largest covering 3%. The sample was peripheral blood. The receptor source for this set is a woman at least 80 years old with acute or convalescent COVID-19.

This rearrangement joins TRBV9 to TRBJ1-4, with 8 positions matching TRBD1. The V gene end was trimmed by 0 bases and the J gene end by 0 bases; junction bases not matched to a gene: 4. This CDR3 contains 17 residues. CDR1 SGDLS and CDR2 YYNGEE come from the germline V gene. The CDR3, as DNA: TGTGCCAGCAGCGTAGAACAGGGGGTTGCAACTAATGAAAAACTGTTTTTT. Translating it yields CASSVEQGVATNEKLFF.

CDR3 sequence (DNA): TGTGCCAGCTCACCGCCCTACAGGGAAGCGTTCGAGCAGTACTTC. Translated: CASSPPYREAFEQYF. The chain recombines TRBV18 with TRBJ2-7, with D perhaps matching TRBD1 (6 bases). V lost 3 bases to trimming and J lost 6 bases, with 18 bases between them. The CDR3 totals 15 residues. The germline V gene has CDR1 KGHSH and CDR2 LQKENI.

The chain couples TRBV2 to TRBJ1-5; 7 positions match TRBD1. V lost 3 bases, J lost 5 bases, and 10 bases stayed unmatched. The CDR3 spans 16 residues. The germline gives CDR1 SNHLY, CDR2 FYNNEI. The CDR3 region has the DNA TGTGCCAGCAGTGAGACAGGGTGGGAAACTTATCAGCCCCAGCATTTT. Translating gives CASSETGWETYQPQHF.

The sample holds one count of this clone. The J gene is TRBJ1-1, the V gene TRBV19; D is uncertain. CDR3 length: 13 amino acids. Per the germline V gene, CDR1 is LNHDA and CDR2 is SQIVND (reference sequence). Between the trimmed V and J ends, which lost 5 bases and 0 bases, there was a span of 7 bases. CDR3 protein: CASSGLMNTEAFF. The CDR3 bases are TGTGCCAGTAGTGGGCTTATGAACACTGAAGCTTTCTTT.

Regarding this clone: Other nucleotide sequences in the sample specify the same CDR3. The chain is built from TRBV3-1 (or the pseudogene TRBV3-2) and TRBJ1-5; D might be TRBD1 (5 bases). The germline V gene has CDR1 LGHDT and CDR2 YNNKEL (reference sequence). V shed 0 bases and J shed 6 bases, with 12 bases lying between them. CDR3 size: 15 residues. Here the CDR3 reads CASSQDRQGSQPQHF. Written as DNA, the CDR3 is TGTGCCAGCAGCCAAGATCGGCAGGGAAGTCAGCCCCAGCATTTT.

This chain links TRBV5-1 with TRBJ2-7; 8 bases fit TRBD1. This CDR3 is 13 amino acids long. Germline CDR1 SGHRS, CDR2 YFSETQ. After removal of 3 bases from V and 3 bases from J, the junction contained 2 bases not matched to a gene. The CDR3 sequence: CASSSTGDYEQYF. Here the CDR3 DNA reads TGCGCCAGCAGCTCGACAGGGGACTACGAGCAGTACTTC.

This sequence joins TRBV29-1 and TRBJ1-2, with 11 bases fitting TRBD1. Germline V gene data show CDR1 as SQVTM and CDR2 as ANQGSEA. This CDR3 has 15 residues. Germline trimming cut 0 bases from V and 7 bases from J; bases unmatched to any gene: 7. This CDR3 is CSVEDEDRGRRGYTF. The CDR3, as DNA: TGCAGCGTTGAAGATGAGGACAGGGGGCGACGTGGCTACACCTTC. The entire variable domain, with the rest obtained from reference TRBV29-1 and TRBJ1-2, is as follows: SAVISQKPSRDICQRGTSLTIQCQVDSQVTMMFWYRQQPGQSLTLIATANQGSEATYESGFVIDKFPISRPNLTFSTLTVSNMSPEDSSIYLCSVEDEDRGRRGYTFGSGTRLTVV.

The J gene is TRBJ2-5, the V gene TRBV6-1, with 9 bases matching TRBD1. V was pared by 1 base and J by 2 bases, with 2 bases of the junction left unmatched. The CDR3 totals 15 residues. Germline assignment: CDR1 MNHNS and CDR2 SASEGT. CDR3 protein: CASSEGDRDQETQYF. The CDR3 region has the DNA TGTGCCAGCAGTGAAGGGGACAGGGATCAAGAGACCCAGTACTTC.

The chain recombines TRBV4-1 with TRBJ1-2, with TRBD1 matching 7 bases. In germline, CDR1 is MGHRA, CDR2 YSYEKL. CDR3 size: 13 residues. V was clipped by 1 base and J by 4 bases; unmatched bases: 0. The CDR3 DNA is TGCGCCAGCAGCCAAGGGGACAGCTATGGCTACACCTTC. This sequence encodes CASSQGDSYGYTF.

CDR3 in amino acids: CASDVGGKLFF. DNA of the CDR3: TGTGCCAGCGATGTGGGGGGGAAACTGTTTTTT. J is TRBJ1-4 and V is TRBV7-9; D perhaps matches TRBD1 (5 bases). CDR1 is SEHNR and CDR2 is FQNEAQ in the germline V gene (reference sequence). There are 11 residues in the CDR3. With 8 bases removed from V and 11 bases from J, the gap between germline ends came to 12 bases.

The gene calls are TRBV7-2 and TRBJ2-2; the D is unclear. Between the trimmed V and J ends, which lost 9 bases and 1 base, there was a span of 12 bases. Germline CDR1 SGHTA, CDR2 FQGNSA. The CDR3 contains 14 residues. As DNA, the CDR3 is TGTGCCAGTCGACTTATTCTGAACACCGGGGAGCTGTTTTTT. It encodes CASRLILNTGELFF.

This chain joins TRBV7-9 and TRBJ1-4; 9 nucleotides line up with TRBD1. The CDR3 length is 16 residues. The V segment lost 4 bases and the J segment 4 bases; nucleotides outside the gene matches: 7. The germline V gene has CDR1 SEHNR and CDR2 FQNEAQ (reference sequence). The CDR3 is CASSSPQGAINEKLFF. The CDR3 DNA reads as TGTGCCAGCAGCTCACCACAGGGGGCGATTAATGAAAAACTGTTTTTT.

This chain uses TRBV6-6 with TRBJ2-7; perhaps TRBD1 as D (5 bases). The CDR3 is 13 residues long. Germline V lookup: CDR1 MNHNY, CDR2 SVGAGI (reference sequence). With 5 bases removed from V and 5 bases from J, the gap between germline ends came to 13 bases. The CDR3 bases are TGTGCCAGCAGTGAGCAGGGTTTCCACGAGCAGTACTTC. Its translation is CASSEQGFHEQYF.

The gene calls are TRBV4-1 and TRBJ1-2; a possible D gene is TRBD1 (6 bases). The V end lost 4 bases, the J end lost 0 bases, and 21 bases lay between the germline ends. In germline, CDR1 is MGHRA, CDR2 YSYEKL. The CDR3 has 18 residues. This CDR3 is CASSRTPDSPPANYGYTF. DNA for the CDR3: TGCGCCAGCAGCCGGACACCGGACAGTCCTCCAGCTAACTATGGCTACACCTTC.

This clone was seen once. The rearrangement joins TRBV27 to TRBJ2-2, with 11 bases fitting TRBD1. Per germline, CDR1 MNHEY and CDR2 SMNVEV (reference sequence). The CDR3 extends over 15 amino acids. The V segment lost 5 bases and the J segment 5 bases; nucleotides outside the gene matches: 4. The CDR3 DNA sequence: TGTGCCAGCAGTCCAGGACAGGGGGCGACCGGGGAGCTGTTTTTT. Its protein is CASSPGQGATGELFF.

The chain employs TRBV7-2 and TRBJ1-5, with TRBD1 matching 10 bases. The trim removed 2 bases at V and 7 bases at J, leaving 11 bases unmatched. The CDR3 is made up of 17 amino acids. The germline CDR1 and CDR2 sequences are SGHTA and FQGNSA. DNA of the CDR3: TGTGCCAGCAGCTTATTCGGGGGGACAGGGGCCCGCCAGCCCCAGCATTTT. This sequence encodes CASSLFGGTGARQPQHF.

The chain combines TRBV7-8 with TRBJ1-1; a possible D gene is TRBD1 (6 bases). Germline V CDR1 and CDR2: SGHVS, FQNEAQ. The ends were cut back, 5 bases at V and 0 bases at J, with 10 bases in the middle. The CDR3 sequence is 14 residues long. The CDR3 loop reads CASSIRTVNTEAFF. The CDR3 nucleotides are TGTGCCAGCAGCATAAGGACAGTGAACACTGAAGCTTTCTTT.

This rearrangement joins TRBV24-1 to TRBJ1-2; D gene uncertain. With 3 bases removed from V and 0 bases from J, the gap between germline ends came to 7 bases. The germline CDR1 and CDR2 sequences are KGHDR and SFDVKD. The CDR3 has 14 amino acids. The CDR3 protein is CATSDATTNYGYTF. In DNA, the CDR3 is TGTGCCACCAGTGATGCGACAACTAACTATGGCTACACCTTC.

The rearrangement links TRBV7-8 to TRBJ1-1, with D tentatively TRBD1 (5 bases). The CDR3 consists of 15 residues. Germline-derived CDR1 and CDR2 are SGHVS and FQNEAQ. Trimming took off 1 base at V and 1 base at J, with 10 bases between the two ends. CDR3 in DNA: TGTGCCAGCAGCTTAGACAGGCCCCAGAACACTGAAGCTTTCTTT. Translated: CASSLDRPQNTEAFF.

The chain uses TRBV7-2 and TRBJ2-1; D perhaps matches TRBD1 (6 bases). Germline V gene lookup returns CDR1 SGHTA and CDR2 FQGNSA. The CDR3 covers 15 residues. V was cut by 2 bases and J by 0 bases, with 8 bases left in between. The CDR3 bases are TGTGCCAGCAGCTTACGAGGGGGCTCCTACAATGAGCAGTTCTTC. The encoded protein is CASSLRGGSYNEQFF.

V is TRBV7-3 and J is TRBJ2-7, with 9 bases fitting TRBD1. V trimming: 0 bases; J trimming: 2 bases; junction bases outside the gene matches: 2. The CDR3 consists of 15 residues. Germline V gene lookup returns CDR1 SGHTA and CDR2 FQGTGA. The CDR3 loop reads CASSLTGTGTYEQYF. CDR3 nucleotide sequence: TGTGCCAGCAGCTTAACAGGGACAGGGACCTACGAGCAGTACTTC.

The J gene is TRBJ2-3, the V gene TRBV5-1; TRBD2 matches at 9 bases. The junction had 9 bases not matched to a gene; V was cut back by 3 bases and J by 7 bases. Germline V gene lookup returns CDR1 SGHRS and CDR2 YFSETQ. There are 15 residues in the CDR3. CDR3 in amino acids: CASSSTSGSFNTQYF. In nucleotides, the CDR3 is TGCGCCAGCAGCTCGACTAGCGGTTCCTTCAATACGCAGTATTTT.

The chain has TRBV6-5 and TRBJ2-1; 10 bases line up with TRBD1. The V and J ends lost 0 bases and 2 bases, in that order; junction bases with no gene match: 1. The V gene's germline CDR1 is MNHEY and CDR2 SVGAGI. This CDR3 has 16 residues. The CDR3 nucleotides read TGTGCCAGCAGTTACTCCGGGACAGGGGCCTACAATGAGCAGTTCTTC. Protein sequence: CASSYSGTGAYNEQFF.

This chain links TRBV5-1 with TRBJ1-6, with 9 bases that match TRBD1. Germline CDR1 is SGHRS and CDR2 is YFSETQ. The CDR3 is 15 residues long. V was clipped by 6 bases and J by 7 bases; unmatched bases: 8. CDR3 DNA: TGCGCCAGCACTAGCGGACAGGGGAAAAATTCACCCCTCCACTTT. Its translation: CASTSGQGKNSPLHF. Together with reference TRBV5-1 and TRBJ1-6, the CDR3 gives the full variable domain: KAGVTQTPRYLIKTRGQQVTLSCSPISGHRSVSWYQQTPGQGLQFLFEYFSETQRNKGNFPGRFSGRQFSNSRSEMNVSTLELGDSALYLCASTSGQGKNSPLHFGNGTRLTVT.

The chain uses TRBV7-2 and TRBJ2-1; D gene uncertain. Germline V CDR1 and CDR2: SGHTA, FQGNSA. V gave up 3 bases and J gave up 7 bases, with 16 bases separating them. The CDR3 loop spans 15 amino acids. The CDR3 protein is CASSFRSRAKNEQFF. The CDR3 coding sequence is TGTGCCAGCAGCTTCCGAAGCCGTGCGAAGAATGAGCAGTTCTTC.

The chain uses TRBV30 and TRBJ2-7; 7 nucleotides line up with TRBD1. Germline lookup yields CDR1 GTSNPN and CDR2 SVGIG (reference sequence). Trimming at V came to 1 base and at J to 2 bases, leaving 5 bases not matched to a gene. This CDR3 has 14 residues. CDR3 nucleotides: TGTGCCTGGAGTGCCGGGACAGAGACCTACGAGCAGTACTTC. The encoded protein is CAWSAGTETYEQYF.

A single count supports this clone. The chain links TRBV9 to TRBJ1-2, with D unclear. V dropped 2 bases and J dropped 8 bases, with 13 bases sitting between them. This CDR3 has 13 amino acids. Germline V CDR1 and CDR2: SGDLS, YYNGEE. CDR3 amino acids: CASSVDHSGGYTF. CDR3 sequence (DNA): TGTGCCAGCAGCGTCGATCATTCGGGAGGCTACACCTTC.